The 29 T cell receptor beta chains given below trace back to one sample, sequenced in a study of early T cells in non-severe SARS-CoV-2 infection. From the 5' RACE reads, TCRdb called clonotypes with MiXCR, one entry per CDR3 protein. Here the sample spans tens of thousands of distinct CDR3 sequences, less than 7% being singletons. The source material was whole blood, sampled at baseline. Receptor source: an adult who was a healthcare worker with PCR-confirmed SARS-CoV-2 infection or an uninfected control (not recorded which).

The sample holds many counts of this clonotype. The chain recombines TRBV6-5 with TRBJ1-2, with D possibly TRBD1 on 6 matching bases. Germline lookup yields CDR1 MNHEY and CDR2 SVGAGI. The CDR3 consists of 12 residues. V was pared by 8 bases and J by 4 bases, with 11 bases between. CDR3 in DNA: TGTGCCAGCGGGGTCAGGGGCTATGGCTACACCTTC. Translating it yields CASGVRGYGYTF.

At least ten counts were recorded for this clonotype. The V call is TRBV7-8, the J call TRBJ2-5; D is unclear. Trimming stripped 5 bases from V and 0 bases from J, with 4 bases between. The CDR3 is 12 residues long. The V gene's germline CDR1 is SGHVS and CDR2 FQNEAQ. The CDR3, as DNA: TGTGCCAGCAGCCGGGACCAAGAGACCCAGTACTTC. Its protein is CASSRDQETQYF.

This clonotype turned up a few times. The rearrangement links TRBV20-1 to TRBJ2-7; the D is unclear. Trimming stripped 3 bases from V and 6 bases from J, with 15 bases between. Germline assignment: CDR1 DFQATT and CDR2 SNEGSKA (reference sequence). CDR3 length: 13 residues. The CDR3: CSASVGPLVEQYF. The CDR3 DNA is TGCAGTGCTAGTGTGGGCCCCTTGGTCGAGCAGTACTTC.

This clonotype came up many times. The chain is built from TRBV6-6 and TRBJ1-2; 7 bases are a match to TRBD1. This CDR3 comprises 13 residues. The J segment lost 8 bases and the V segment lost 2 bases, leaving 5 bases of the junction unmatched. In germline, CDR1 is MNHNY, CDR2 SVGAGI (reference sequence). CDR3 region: CASSYITGDGYTF. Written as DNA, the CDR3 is TGTGCCAGCAGTTACATAACAGGGGACGGCTACACCTTC.

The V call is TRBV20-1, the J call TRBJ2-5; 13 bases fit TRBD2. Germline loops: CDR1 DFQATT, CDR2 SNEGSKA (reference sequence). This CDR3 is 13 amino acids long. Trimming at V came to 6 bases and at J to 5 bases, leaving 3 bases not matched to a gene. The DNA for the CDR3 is TGCAGTGCCCCGACTAGCGGGGGGGAGACCCAGTACTTC. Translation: CSAPTSGGETQYF.

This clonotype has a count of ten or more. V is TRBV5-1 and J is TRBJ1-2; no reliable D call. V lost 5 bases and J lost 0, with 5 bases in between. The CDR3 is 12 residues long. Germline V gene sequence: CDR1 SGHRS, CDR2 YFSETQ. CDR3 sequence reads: CASSDTNYGYTF. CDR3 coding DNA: TGCGCCAGCAGTGATACTAACTATGGCTACACCTTC.

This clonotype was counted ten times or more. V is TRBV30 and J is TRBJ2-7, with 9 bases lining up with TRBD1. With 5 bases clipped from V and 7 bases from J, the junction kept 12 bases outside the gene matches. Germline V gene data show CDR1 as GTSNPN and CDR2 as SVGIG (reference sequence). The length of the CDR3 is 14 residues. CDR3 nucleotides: TGTGCCTGGCAGACCGGGACAGGGCTTAAGGAGCAGTACTTC. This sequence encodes CAWQTGTGLKEQYF.

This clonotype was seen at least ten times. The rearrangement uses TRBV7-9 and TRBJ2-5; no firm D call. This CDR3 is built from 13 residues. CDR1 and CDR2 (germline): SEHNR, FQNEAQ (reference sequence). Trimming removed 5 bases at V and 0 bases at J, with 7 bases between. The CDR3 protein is CASSQRYQETQYF. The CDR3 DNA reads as TGTGCCAGCAGCCAACGGTACCAAGAGACCCAGTACTTC. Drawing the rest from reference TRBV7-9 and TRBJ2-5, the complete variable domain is DTGVSQNPRHKITKRGQNVTFRCDPISEHNRLYWYRQTLGQGPEFLTYFQNEAQLEKSRLLSDRFSAERPKGSFSTLEIQRTEQGDSAMYLCASSQRYQETQYFGPGTRLLVL.

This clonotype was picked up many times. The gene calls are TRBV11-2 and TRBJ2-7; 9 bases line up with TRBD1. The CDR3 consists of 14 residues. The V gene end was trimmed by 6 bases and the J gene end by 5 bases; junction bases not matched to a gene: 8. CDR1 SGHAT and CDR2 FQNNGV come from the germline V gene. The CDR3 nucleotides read TGTGCCAGCAGTTGTCCGGGACAGGGTAACGAGCAGTACTTC. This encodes CASSCPGQGNEQYF. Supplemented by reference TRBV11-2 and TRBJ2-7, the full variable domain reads EAGVAQSPRYKIIEKRQSVAFWCNPISGHATLYWYQQILGQGPKLLIQFQNNGVVDDSQLPKDRFSAERLKGVDSTLKIQPAKLEDSAVYLCASSCPGQGNEQYFGPGTRLTVT.

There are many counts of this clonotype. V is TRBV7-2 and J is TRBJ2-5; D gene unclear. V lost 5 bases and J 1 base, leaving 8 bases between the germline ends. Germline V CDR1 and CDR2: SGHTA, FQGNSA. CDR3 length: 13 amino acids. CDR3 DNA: TGTGCCAGCAGCCAAGGGATCCAAGAGACCCAGTACTTC. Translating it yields CASSQGIQETQYF. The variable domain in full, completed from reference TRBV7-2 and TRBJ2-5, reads GAGVSQSPSNKVTEKGKDVELRCDPISGHTALYWYRQSLGQGLEFLIYFQGNSAPDKSGLPSDRFSAERTGGSVSTLTIQRTQQEDSAVYLCASSQGIQETQYFGPGTRLLVL.

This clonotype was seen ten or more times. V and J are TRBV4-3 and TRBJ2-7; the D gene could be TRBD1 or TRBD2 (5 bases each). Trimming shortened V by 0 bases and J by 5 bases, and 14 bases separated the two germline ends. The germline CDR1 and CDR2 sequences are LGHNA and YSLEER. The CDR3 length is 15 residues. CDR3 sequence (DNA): TGCGCCAGCAGCCAAGAAATCTGGGGGTTGGACGAGCAGTACTTC. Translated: CASSQEIWGLDEQYF.

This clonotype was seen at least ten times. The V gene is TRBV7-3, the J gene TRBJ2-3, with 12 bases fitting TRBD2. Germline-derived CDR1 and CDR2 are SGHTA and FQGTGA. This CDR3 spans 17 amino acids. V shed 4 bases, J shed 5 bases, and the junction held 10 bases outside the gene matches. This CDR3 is CASSSAGLTSGGDTQYF. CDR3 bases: TGTGCCAGCAGCTCTGCGGGCTTGACTAGCGGGGGAGATACGCAGTATTTT.

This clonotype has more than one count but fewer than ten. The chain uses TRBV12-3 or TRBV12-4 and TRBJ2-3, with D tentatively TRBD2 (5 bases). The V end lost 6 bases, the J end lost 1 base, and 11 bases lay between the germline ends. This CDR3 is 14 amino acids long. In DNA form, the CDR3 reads TGTGCCAGCAGGTCTAAAGCGGGCACAGATACGCAGTATTTT. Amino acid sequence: CASRSKAGTDTQYF.

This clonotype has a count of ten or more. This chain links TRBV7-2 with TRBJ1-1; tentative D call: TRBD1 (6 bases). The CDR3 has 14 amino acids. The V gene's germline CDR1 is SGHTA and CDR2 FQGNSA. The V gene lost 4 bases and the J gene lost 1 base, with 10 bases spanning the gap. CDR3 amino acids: CASSSVQGNTEAFF. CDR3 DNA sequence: TGTGCCAGCAGCTCGGTACAGGGGAACACTGAAGCTTTCTTT.

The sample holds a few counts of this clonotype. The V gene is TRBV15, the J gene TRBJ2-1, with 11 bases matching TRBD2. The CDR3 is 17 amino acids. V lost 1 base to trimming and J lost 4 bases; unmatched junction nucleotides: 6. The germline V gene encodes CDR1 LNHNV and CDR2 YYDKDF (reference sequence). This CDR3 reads CATSRVGLAGVYNEQFF. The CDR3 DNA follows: TGTGCCACCAGCAGAGTAGGACTAGCGGGCGTTTACAATGAGCAGTTCTTC.

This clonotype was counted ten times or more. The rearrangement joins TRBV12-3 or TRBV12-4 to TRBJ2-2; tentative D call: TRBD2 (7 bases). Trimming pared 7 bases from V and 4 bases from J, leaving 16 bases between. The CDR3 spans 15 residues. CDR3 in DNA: TGTGCCAGCACTCCGAGGGGGGAGGGCACCGGGGAGCTGTTTTTT. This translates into CASTPRGEGTGELFF.

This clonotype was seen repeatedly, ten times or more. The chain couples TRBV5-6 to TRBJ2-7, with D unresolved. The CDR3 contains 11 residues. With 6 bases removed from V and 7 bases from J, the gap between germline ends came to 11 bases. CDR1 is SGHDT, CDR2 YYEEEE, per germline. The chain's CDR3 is CASTYGGEQYF. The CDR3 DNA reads TGTGCCAGCACCTACGGTGGGGAGCAGTACTTC. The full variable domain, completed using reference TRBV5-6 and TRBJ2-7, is DAGVTQSPTHLIKTRGQQVTLRCSPKSGHDTVSWYQQALGQGPQFIFQYYEEEERQRGNFPDRFSGHQFPNYSSELNVNALLLGDSALYLCASTYGGEQYFGPGTRLTVT.

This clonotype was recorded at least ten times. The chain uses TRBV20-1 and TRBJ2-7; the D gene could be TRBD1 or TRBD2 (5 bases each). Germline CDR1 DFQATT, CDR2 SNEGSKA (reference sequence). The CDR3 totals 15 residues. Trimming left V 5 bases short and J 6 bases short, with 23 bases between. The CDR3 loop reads CSAPEKGTRYVEQYF. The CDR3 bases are TGCAGTGCTCCCGAAAAGGGGACCCGGTATGTCGAGCAGTACTTC.

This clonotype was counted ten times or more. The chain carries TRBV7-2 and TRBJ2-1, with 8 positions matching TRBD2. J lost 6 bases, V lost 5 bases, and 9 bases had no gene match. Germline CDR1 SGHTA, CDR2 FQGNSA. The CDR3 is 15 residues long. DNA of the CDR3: TGTGCCAGCAGCCCCCCGGGGGGGGCCGGCAATGAGCAGTTCTTC. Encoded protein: CASSPPGGAGNEQFF.

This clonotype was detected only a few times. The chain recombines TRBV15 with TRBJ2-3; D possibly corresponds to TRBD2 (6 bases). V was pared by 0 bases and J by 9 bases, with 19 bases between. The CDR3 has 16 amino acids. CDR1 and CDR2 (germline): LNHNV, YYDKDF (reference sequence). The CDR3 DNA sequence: TGTGCCACCAGCAGAGATAACTCGGTATCCGGACTAACGCAGTATTTT. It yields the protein CATSRDNSVSGLTQYF.

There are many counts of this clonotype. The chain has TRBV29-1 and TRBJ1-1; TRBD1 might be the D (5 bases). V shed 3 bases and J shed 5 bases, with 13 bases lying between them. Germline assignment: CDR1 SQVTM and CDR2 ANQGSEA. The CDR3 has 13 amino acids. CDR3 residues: CSVDGAKGTEAFF. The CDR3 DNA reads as TGCAGCGTTGACGGGGCCAAGGGGACTGAAGCTTTCTTT.

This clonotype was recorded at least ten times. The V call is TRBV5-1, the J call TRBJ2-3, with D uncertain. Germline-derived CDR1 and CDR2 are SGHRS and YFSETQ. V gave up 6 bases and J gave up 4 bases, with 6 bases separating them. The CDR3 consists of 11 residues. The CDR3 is CASTLADTQYF. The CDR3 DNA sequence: TGCGCCAGCACCTTAGCAGATACGCAGTATTTT.

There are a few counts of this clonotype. The CDR3 spells CASSFRQGDLEAFF. The DNA for the CDR3 is TGTGCCAGCAGCTTTAGACAGGGGGATCTGGAAGCTTTCTTT. V gene TRBV7-8 combines with J gene TRBJ1-1; TRBD1 matches 9 bases. CDR3 length: 14 amino acids. Germline V gives CDR1 SGHVS, CDR2 FQNEAQ. V shed 3 bases and J 8 bases; nucleotides not matched to a gene: 7.

The CDR3 DNA is TGTGCCTGGAGTGCCGGACTAGCGGGACTCCATGAGCAGTTCTTC. Translated: CAWSAGLAGLHEQFF. The chain joins TRBV30 to TRBJ2-1; TRBD2 agrees at 12 bases. With V trimmed by 1 base and J by 8 bases, 6 bases remained unmatched. The CDR3 covers 15 residues. Germline CDR1 is GTSNPN and CDR2 is SVGIG (reference sequence).

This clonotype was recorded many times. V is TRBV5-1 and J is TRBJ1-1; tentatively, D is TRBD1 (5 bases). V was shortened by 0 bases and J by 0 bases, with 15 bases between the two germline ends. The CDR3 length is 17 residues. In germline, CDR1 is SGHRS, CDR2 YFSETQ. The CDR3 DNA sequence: TGCGCCAGCAGCTTGGCCGGGGCAGCCCGGATGAACACTGAAGCTTTCTTT. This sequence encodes CASSLAGAARMNTEAFF.

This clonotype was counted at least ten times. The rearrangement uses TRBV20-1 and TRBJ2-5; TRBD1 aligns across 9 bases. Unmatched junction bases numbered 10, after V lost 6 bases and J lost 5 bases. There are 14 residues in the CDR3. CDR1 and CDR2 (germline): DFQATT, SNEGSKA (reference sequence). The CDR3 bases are TGCAGTGCACCCGAGACAGGGGGACGGGAGACCCAGTACTTC. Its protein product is CSAPETGGRETQYF.

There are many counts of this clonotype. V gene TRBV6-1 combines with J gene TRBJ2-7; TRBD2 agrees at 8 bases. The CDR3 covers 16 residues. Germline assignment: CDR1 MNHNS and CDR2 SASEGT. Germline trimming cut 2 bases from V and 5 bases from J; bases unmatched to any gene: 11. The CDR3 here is CASSESPGTRVNEQYF. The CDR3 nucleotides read TGTGCCAGCAGTGAAAGCCCCGGGACTAGGGTTAACGAGCAGTACTTC.

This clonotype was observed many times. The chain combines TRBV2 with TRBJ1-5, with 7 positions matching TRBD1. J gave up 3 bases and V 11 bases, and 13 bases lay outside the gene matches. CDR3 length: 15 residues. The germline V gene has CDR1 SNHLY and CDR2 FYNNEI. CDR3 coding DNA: TGTGCCTCCGGTTTTGAACAGGGGTTCAATCAGCCCCAGCATTTT. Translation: CASGFEQGFNQPQHF.

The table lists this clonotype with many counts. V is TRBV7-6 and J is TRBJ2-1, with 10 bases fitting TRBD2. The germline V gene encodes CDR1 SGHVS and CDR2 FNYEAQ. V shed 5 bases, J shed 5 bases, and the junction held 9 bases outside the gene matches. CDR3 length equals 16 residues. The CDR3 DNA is TGTGCCAGCAGCCGACGTAGCGGGAGGATCGACAATGAGCAGTTCTTC. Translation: CASSRRSGRIDNEQFF.